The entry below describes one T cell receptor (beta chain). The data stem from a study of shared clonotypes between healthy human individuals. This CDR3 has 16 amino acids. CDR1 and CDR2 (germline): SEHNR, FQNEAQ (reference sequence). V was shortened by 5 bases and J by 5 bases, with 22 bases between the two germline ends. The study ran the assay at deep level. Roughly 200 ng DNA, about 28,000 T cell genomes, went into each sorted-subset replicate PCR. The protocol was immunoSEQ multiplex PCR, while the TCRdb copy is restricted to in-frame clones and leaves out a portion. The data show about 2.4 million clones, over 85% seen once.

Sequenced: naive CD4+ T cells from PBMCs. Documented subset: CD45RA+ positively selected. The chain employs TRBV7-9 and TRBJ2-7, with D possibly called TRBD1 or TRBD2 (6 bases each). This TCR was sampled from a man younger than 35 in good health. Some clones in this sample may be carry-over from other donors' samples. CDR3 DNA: TGTGCCAGCAGCATATCGGGTGGGGGGACAAGAAACGAGCAGTACTTC. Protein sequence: CASSISGGGTRNEQYF.